This record covers a single T cell receptor (beta chain). This clonotype showed up just a few times. Its cognate antigen has yet to be identified. Per-base qualities were not stored, and no clone one base away is much larger. This entry comes from a study of T-cell reconstitution after alpha-beta-depleted transplantation in children (dated by TCRdb to about 2016). The study in broad terms: Using TCR repertoire profiling, the study followed T-cell immune reconstitution in a quantitative way in children after TCRalphabeta/CD19-depleted allogeneic hematopoietic cell transplantation.

Library preparation employed PCR. The run used an Illumina HiSeq 2500. TCR library preparation used molecular barcoding, with unique molecular identifiers applied to normalize quantification of the TCRbeta repertoire. TCRdb redid the processing of the public reads, applying fastp at Q25 and MiXCR, and retained in-frame beta chains. Each CDR3 protein appears once, grouped with its most common genes and DNA. The sample contains a few hundred thousand distinct CDR3 sequences, about 11% of them found a single time. The biggest ten clones account for roughly 5.5% of the sample. The starting material was PBMCs from the stem cell graft donor, obtained from the stem cell graft. This receptor was identified in a human donor who donated a stem cell graft to a child with acute myeloid leukemia.

The DNA is TGCGCCAGCAGCTCACAGAATAATTCACCCCTCCACTTT. Translated, it gives CASSSQNNSPLHF. The chain couples TRBV5-1 to TRBJ1-6, with an unclear D gene assignment. The CDR3 sequence holds 13 residues, the cysteine and phenylalanine included. Only the CDR3 part of the read is kept: 39 bases, read in frame from the first base. Reading the germline V gene gives CDR1 SGHRS and CDR2 YFSETQ. Trimming costs V 3 bases and J 5 bases, and their ends lie 6 bases apart.